The 16 T cell receptor beta chains given below trace back to one sample, sequenced in a study of shared clonotypes between healthy human individuals. Clones were read by immunoSEQ multiplex PCR, and TCRdb kept only the in-frame ones, dropping some. The profile covers more than 850,000 clones, with about 80% appearing a single time and 0.4% to 0.55% taken by the ten largest. Sequencing input: memory CD4+ T cells from PBMCs. This sample's subset: CD45RA-negative fraction. Receptors originate from a man aged 18 to 30 in good health. Some clones in this sample may be carry-over from other donors' samples.

The chain links TRBV28 to TRBJ2-5; the match to TRBD1 covers 7 bases. Germline V gene sequence: CDR1 MDHEN, CDR2 SYDVKM. The V gene end was trimmed by 5 bases and the J gene end by 2 bases; junction bases not matched to a gene: 17. The CDR3 loop spans 18 amino acids. In nucleotides, the CDR3 is TGTGCCAGCAGTCCGGCCGGGACAGCAAGCATAGTACAAGAGACCCAGTACTTC. Its translation: CASSPAGTASIVQETQYF.

This chain uses TRBV9 with TRBJ1-2; tentative D call: TRBD1 (6 bases). The germline V gene encodes CDR1 SGDLS and CDR2 YYNGEE. The ends were cut back, 0 bases at V and 8 bases at J, with 11 bases in the middle. This CDR3 region has 13 residues. The CDR3 DNA reads TGTGCCAGCAGCGTAGGTGGGGGCAGAGGCTACACCTTC. Its translation: CASSVGGGRGYTF.

The rearrangement uses TRBV2 and TRBJ1-4, with 10 positions matching TRBD1. This CDR3 region has 13 residues. V shed 8 bases and J 5 bases; nucleotides not matched to a gene: 2. Germline lookup yields CDR1 SNHLY and CDR2 FYNNEI. The DNA for the CDR3 is TGTGCCAGCGGGGGACAGGGGAATGAAAAACTGTTTTTT. Translated: CASGGQGNEKLFF.

The chain uses TRBV27 and TRBJ1-4, with D possibly matching TRBD1 (5 bases). With 2 bases removed from V and 2 bases from J, the gap between germline ends came to 9 bases. Germline-derived CDR1 and CDR2 are MNHEY and SMNVEV (reference sequence). This CDR3 is built from 15 residues. This CDR3 reads CASSLRGTTNEKLFF. The CDR3 nucleotides are TGTGCCAGCAGTTTACGCGGGACGACTAATGAAAAACTGTTTTTT.

The rearrangement joins TRBV28 to TRBJ2-7; 11 bases line up with TRBD2. V lost 5 bases to trimming and J lost 5 bases; unmatched junction nucleotides: 11. This CDR3 has 16 amino acids. The germline V gene encodes CDR1 MDHEN and CDR2 SYDVKM. This chain's CDR3 is CASSLAGGLGLNEQYF. In DNA form, the CDR3 reads TGTGCCAGCAGTCTAGCGGGAGGTCTCGGTCTGAACGAGCAGTACTTC.

The chain couples TRBV6-1 to TRBJ2-7; 7 bases are shared with TRBD2. The CDR3 sequence is 15 residues long. From germline, CDR1 is MNHNS and CDR2 SASEGT. Losses at the gene ends were 2 bases for V and 6 bases for J; bases not matched to a gene: 10. CDR3 in DNA: TGTGCCAGCAGTGAACTGGGACTAACTCACCCCGAGCAGTACTTC. Its protein is CASSELGLTHPEQYF.

This clone has just one count. V usage is TRBV5-4 and J usage is TRBJ1-1; D is unresolved. The CDR3 is 15 residues long. V lost 1 base and J 2 bases, leaving 12 bases between the germline ends. Per germline, CDR1 SGHNT and CDR2 YYREEE (reference sequence). In DNA form, the CDR3 reads TGTGCCAGCAGCTTGAGGAGGTCAGCCAACACTGAAGCTTTCTTT. Protein product: CASSLRRSANTEAFF.

This clone came up a few times. CDR3 in amino acids: CASSFEENQPQHF. The CDR3 DNA follows: TGTGCCAGCAGTTTCGAGGAGAATCAGCCCCAGCATTTT. J is TRBJ1-5 and V is TRBV28; no definite D call. The CDR3 has 13 residues. V was shortened by 3 bases and J by 4 bases, with 7 bases between the two germline ends. Germline CDR1 reads MDHEN; CDR2 reads SYDVKM.

This clone was detected many times. Its ends do not fully match the called genes, so a read error is possible. The V call is TRBV2, the J call TRBJ2-7, with 7 bases that match TRBD1. The CDR3 runs to 11 residues. Looked up from germline, CDR1 is SNHLY and CDR2 is FYNNEI. In DNA form, the CDR3 reads TGTGCCAGCAGTGAAACCGGGACAGTAAGCTTC. Translating gives CASSETGTVSF.

The chain has TRBV28 and TRBJ2-1; TRBD2 matches at 11 bases. The CDR3 totals 14 residues. Germline lookup yields CDR1 MDHEN and CDR2 SYDVKM. J was trimmed by 2 bases and V by 9 bases; bases with no gene match: 3. The CDR3 spells CASLTSGTYNEQFF. CDR3 in DNA: TGTGCCAGTCTGACTAGCGGGACCTACAATGAGCAGTTCTTC.

This chain uses TRBV29-1 with TRBJ2-5; 11 bases map to TRBD2. V dropped 1 base and J dropped 4; count of bases not matched to a gene: 20. This CDR3 region has 20 residues. The germline V gene encodes CDR1 SQVTM and CDR2 ANQGSEA. The CDR3 sequence: CSVEGGPLGSGRAGAETQYF. The DNA for the CDR3 is TGCAGCGTTGAAGGGGGGCCGCTTGGTAGCGGGAGGGCCGGAGCAGAGACCCAGTACTTC.

V and J are TRBV30 and TRBJ1-3; D ambiguous. The germline V gene has CDR1 GTSNPN and CDR2 SVGIG (reference sequence). This CDR3 comprises 14 residues. Trimming stripped 3 bases from V and 0 bases from J, with 9 bases between. CDR3 residues: CAWRGYNSGNTIYF. CDR3 DNA: TGTGCCTGGAGGGGCTACAACTCTGGAAACACCATATATTTT.

The chain recombines TRBV6-5 with TRBJ2-5, with D maybe TRBD1 (6 bases). This CDR3 region has 15 residues. Germline V gene sequence: CDR1 MNHEY, CDR2 SVGAGI. Trimming removed 7 bases from V and 2 bases from J, with 17 bases in between. The CDR3 DNA follows: TGTGCCAGCACCAAGAGGGGGATACTGCAAGAGACCCAGTACTTC. This gives the protein CASTKRGILQETQYF.

This chain links TRBV18 with TRBJ2-5, with D unresolved. Germline V gene lookup returns CDR1 KGHSH and CDR2 LQKENI. The CDR3 consists of 13 residues. V lost 6 bases and J 2 bases, leaving 10 bases between the germline ends. CDR3 sequence: CASSVNGQETQYF. CDR3 DNA sequence: TGTGCCAGCTCCGTAAACGGTCAAGAGACCCAGTACTTC.

The rearrangement links TRBV6-1 to TRBJ2-1; the D call may be TRBD1 or TRBD2 (5 bases each). Germline V CDR1 and CDR2: MNHNS, SASEGT. Trimming took 8 bases from V and 2 from J, leaving 16 bases between them. CDR3 length equals 15 residues. CDR3: CASLTDPGPYNEQFF. DNA for the CDR3: TGTGCCAGCCTCACCGATCCGGGACCCTACAATGAGCAGTTCTTC.

The chain is built from TRBV2 and TRBJ1-3; 8 bases align to TRBD1. Germline V gene data show CDR1 as SNHLY and CDR2 as FYNNEI. This CDR3 has 15 amino acids. V was pared by 4 bases and J by 4 bases, with 6 bases of the junction left unmatched. DNA of the CDR3: TGTGCCAGCAGTGTGCGGCGGACAGGGGGAAACACCATATATTTT. This gives the protein CASSVRRTGGNTIYF.